Below, 21 T cell receptor beta chains from the same sample are listed, as sequenced in a study of PD-L1 blockade in urothelial cancer. The assay was immunoSEQ multiplex PCR, and TCRdb's table has in-frame clones only and misses some. Here the sample spans some 45,000 clones, about 88% being singletons. Time point of the sample: pretreatment peripheral blood. Here the sequenced sample was PBMCs, taken around atezolizumab (anti-PD-L1) treatment. Receptor source: a donor over 35 with urothelial cancer.

The chain employs TRBV19 and TRBJ1-4; TRBD1 is a possible D gene (5 bases). Trimming shortened V by 4 bases and J by 12 bases, and 18 bases separated the two germline ends. CDR1 LNHDA and CDR2 SQIVND come from the germline V gene (reference sequence). This CDR3 spans 14 amino acids. CDR3 residues: CASSSRATGGELFF. DNA of the CDR3: TGTGCCAGTAGTAGCCGGGCCACCGGGGGAGAACTGTTTTTT.

The chain couples TRBV5-8 to TRBJ1-2; weak D call: TRBD1 (6 bases). V gave up 0 bases and J gave up 8 bases, with 11 bases separating them. CDR3 length: 13 residues. Germline lookup yields CDR1 SGHTS and CDR2 YDEGEE. CDR3 loop: CASSLVGAVGYTF. CDR3 nucleotide sequence: TGTGCCAGCAGCTTGGTGGGGGCCGTGGGCTACACCTTC.

The genes are TRBV15 and TRBJ2-7; D remains ambiguous. This CDR3 is 14 amino acids long. Germline lookup yields CDR1 LNHNV and CDR2 YYDKDF (reference sequence). V lost 2 bases and J lost 3, with 11 bases in between. The CDR3 sequence: CATSRMSRNYEQYF. CDR3 DNA: TGTGCCACCAGCAGAATGTCTAGAAACTACGAGCAGTACTTC. The whole variable domain, remainder taken from reference TRBV15 and TRBJ2-7, is DAMVIQNPRYQVTQFGKPVTLSCSQTLNHNVMYWYQQKSSQAPKLLFHYYDKDFNNEADTPDNFQSRRPNTSFCFLDIRSPGLGDTAMYLCATSRMSRNYEQYFGPGTRLTVT.

The rearrangement uses TRBV4-3 and TRBJ2-7; possibly TRBD2 for D (5 bases). The V end lost 1 base, the J end lost 4 bases, and 11 bases lay between the germline ends. Germline-derived CDR1 and CDR2 are LGHNA and YSLEER. CDR3 length equals 14 residues. CDR3 sequence: CASSQGGSLYEQYF. DNA for the CDR3: TGCGCCAGCAGCCAAGGTGGGAGTCTTTACGAGCAGTACTTC.

This rearrangement joins TRBV19 to TRBJ2-2, with a weak D call TRBD1 (6 bases). CDR1 is LNHDA and CDR2 is SQIVND in the germline V gene (reference sequence). The CDR3 runs to 15 residues. Deletions cut 5 bases from V and 5 bases from J, with 15 bases between. CDR3: CASSQDSFKTGELFF. In DNA, the CDR3 is TGTGCCAGTAGTCAGGACAGTTTTAAAACCGGGGAGCTGTTTTTT.

The V call is TRBV19, the J call TRBJ2-7, with 16 positions matching TRBD2. The CDR3 totals 19 residues. V shed 1 base and J 2 bases; nucleotides not matched to a gene: 8. Per germline, CDR1 LNHDA and CDR2 SQIVND (reference sequence). The CDR3 loop reads CASSIAGTSGRGDPYEQYF. The CDR3 DNA reads as TGTGCCAGTAGTATAGCGGGGACTAGCGGGAGGGGGGACCCCTACGAGCAGTACTTC. Full variable domain (rest looked up from reference TRBV19 and TRBJ2-7): DGGITQSPKYLFRKEGQNVTLSCEQNLNHDAMYWYRQDPGQGLRLIYYSQIVNDFQKGDIAEGYSVSREKKESFPLTVTSAQKNPTAFYLCASSIAGTSGRGDPYEQYFGPGTRLTVT.

This chain connects TRBV2 to TRBJ2-3, with a possible D match to TRBD2 (6 bases). The CDR3 is 14 amino acids. CDR1 and CDR2 (germline): SNHLY, FYNNEI. V lost 6 bases and J 9 bases, leaving 19 bases between the germline ends. CDR3: CASRANPGLSTQYF. DNA of the CDR3: TGTGCCAGCAGGGCGAACCCGGGACTCTCAACGCAGTATTTT.

This chain connects TRBV5-1 to TRBJ2-5; 8 bases are shared with TRBD2. J gave up 5 bases and V 0 bases, and 6 bases lay outside the gene matches. Germline CDR1 reads SGHRS; CDR2 reads YFSETQ. This CDR3 region has 15 residues. CDR3 sequence: CASSLGSGGGETQYF. The DNA of the CDR3 is TGCGCCAGCAGCTTGGGGTCGGGAGGGGGTGAGACCCAGTACTTC. The variable domain in full, completed from reference TRBV5-1 and TRBJ2-5, reads KAGVTQTPRYLIKTRGQQVTLSCSPISGHRSVSWYQQTPGQGLQFLFEYFSETQRNKGNFPGRFSGRQFSNSRSEMNVSTLELGDSALYLCASSLGSGGGETQYFGPGTRLLVL.

V usage is TRBV19 and J usage is TRBJ2-7; the match to TRBD2 covers 12 bases. CDR1 is LNHDA and CDR2 is SQIVND in the germline V gene (reference sequence). CDR3 length: 16 residues. V shed 4 bases, J shed 3 bases, and the junction held 7 bases outside the gene matches. CDR3 loop: CASSKRLAGAYYEQYF. The CDR3 DNA reads TGTGCCAGTAGTAAACGACTAGCGGGAGCGTACTACGAGCAGTACTTC.

The chain is built from TRBV4-3 and TRBJ1-2; 8 bases are a match to TRBD1. The CDR3 is 18 amino acids. With 0 bases clipped from V and 5 bases from J, the junction kept 14 bases outside the gene matches. Germline V lookup: CDR1 LGHNA, CDR2 YSLEER. CDR3 DNA: TGCGCCAGCAGCCAAGACCAGGGGCAGGGGGCCCTTTATTATGGCTACACCTTC. Translated, it gives CASSQDQGQGALYYGYTF.

The rearrangement joins TRBV19 to TRBJ2-6; 9 bases align to TRBD1. From germline, CDR1 is LNHDA and CDR2 SQIVND (reference sequence). V dropped 8 bases and J dropped 0; count of bases not matched to a gene: 8. The CDR3 spans 17 residues. CDR3 loop: CASAPGQGASGANVLTF. CDR3 sequence (DNA): TGTGCCAGTGCGCCGGGACAGGGTGCCTCTGGGGCCAACGTCCTGACTTTC.

The V gene is TRBV2, the J gene TRBJ2-5; 9 positions agree with TRBD2. This CDR3 contains 14 residues. Looked up from germline, CDR1 is SNHLY and CDR2 is FYNNEI. The V and J ends lost 6 bases and 5 bases, in that order; junction bases with no gene match: 7. The CDR3 loop reads CASSRSGSRETQYF. The CDR3 bases are TGTGCCAGCAGCCGTAGCGGGAGCAGGGAGACCCAGTACTTC. Supplemented by reference TRBV2 and TRBJ2-5, the full variable domain reads EPEVTQTPSHQVTQMGQEVILRCVPISNHLYFYWYRQILGQKVEFLVSFYNNEISEKSEIFDDQFSVERPDGSNFTLKIRSTKLEDSAMYFCASSRSGSRETQYFGPGTRLLVL.

V and J are TRBV28 and TRBJ1-5; weak D call: TRBD1 (6 bases). The ends were cut back, 10 bases at V and 4 bases at J, with 17 bases in the middle. The CDR3 is 14 residues long. Germline CDR1 is MDHEN and CDR2 is SYDVKM. The CDR3 sequence is CATQNGQKNQPQHF. The CDR3 DNA sequence: TGTGCCACCCAAAACGGACAGAAAAATCAGCCCCAGCATTTT. Drawing the rest from reference TRBV28 and TRBJ1-5, the complete variable domain is DVKVTQSSRYLVKRTGEKVFLECVQDMDHENMFWYRQDPGLGLRLIYFSYDVKMKEKGDIPEGYSVSREKKERFSLILESASTNQTSMYLCATQNGQKNQPQHFGDGTRLSIL.

V gene TRBV5-1 combines with J gene TRBJ1-1; D perhaps matches TRBD1 (5 bases). The length of the CDR3 is 15 residues. Trimming removed 6 bases from V and 1 base from J, with 16 bases in between. Germline V lookup: CDR1 SGHRS, CDR2 YFSETQ. The chain's CDR3 is CASKRTAGGNTEAFF. The CDR3 DNA reads as TGCGCCAGCAAGCGAACGGCCGGGGGGAACACTGAAGCTTTCTTT.

V gene TRBV29-1 combines with J gene TRBJ2-3; 7 nucleotides agree with TRBD2. The germline gives CDR1 SQVTM, CDR2 ANQGSEA. Germline trimming cut 5 bases from V and 6 bases from J; bases unmatched to any gene: 11. This CDR3 spans 14 amino acids. This CDR3 reads CSVSRGGSRDTQYF. As DNA, the CDR3 is TGCAGCGTTTCTCGAGGCGGGAGTCGGGATACGCAGTATTTT.

This chain connects TRBV9 to TRBJ1-5; D gene ambiguous. CDR3 length: 15 amino acids. The ends were cut back, 3 bases at V and 0 bases at J, with 10 bases in the middle. In germline, CDR1 is SGDLS, CDR2 YYNGEE. The CDR3: CASSGGSYSNQPQHF. Written as DNA, the CDR3 is TGTGCCAGCAGCGGAGGCTCCTATAGCAATCAGCCCCAGCATTTT.

V usage is TRBV5-4 and J usage is TRBJ2-7; the match to TRBD2 covers 7 bases. V lost 10 bases to trimming and J lost 4 bases; unmatched junction nucleotides: 11. The CDR3 extends over 13 amino acids. Germline CDR1 and CDR2: SGHNT and YYREEE (reference sequence). CDR3 region: CAAGEPPGYEQYF. The CDR3 DNA sequence: TGTGCCGCGGGGGAACCGCCTGGGTACGAGCAGTACTTC.

The chain employs TRBV5-6 and TRBJ2-7; D call uncertain. Germline V gene data show CDR1 as SGHDT and CDR2 as YYEEEE. This CDR3 is 15 amino acids long. Trimming shortened V by 2 bases and J by 3 bases, and 15 bases separated the two germline ends. The CDR3, as DNA: TGTGCCAGCAGCTTCGGTGGAGCAGCCTACTACGAGCAGTACTTC. Translating it yields CASSFGGAAYYEQYF. The variable domain in full, with the rest retrieved from reference TRBV5-6 and TRBJ2-7, is DAGVTQSPTHLIKTRGQQVTLRCSPKSGHDTVSWYQQALGQGPQFIFQYYEEEERQRGNFPDRFSGHQFPNYSSELNVNALLLGDSALYLCASSFGGAAYYEQYFGPGTRLTVT.

The genes are TRBV29-1 and TRBJ2-2; the D gene is possibly TRBD2 (6 bases). Trimming stripped 7 bases from V and 4 bases from J, with 22 bases between. The germline gives CDR1 SQVTM, CDR2 ANQGSEA. This CDR3 is built from 16 residues. CDR3 coding DNA: TGCAGCGGGCGTAGCGGAGGGGCGCGGGGCACCGGGGAGCTGTTTTTT. This translates into CSGRSGGARGTGELFF.

The chain is built from TRBV9 and TRBJ2-7, with 7 bases fitting TRBD2. The length of the CDR3 is 14 residues. Germline CDR1 and CDR2: SGDLS and YYNGEE. The J segment lost 7 bases and the V segment lost 3 bases, leaving 10 bases of the junction unmatched. CDR3 protein: CASSGGGPLGEQYF. The CDR3 region has the DNA TGTGCCAGCAGCGGGGGAGGGCCGTTAGGGGAGCAGTACTTC.

The J gene is TRBJ1-2, the V gene TRBV6-1; 7 bases are a match to TRBD1. CDR1 and CDR2 (germline): MNHNS, SASEGT. Trimming cost V 6 bases and J 3 bases; bases outside gene matches: 10. CDR3 length: 15 amino acids. This chain's CDR3 is CASSARGVRDYGYTF. As DNA, the CDR3 is TGTGCCAGCAGCGCCAGGGGGGTGCGTGACTATGGCTACACCTTC.